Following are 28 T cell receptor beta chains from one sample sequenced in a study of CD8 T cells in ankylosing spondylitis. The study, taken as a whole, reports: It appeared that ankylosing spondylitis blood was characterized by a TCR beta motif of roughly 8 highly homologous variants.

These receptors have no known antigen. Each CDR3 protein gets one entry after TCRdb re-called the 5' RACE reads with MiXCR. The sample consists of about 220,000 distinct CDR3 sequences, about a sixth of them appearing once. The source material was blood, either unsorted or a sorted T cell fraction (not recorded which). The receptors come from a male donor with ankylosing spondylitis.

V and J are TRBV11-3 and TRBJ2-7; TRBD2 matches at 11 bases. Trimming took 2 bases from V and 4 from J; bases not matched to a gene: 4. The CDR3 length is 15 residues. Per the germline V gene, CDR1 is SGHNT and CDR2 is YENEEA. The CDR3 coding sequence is TGTGCCAGCAGCTTACCTAGCGGGGGGCTATACGAGCAGTACTTC. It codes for CASSLPSGGLYEQYF.

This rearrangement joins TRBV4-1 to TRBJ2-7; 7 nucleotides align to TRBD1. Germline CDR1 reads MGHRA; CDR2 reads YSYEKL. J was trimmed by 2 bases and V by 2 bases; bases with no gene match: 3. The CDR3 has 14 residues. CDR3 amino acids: CASSQNQGAYEQYF. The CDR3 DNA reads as TGCGCCAGCAGCCAAAACCAGGGGGCCTACGAGCAGTACTTC.

CDR3 coding DNA: TGTGCCAGCAGCAACCGACAGGCCTACGAGCAGTACTTC. Encoded protein: CASSNRQAYEQYF. V usage is TRBV7-6 and J usage is TRBJ2-7; weak D call: TRBD1 (6 bases). The CDR3 has 13 residues. CDR1 and CDR2 from the germline V gene are SGHVS and FNYEAQ. The V end was cut by 5 bases, the J end by 2 bases, with 10 bases between.

The CDR3 is CASSEANPDTGELFF. As DNA, the CDR3 is TGTGCCAGCAGTGAAGCGAATCCCGACACCGGGGAGCTGTTTTTT. The chain joins TRBV2 to TRBJ2-2; D gene unclear. Trimming shortened V by 0 bases and J by 3 bases, and 8 bases separated the two germline ends. Germline assignment: CDR1 SNHLY and CDR2 FYNNEI. The CDR3 length is 15 residues.

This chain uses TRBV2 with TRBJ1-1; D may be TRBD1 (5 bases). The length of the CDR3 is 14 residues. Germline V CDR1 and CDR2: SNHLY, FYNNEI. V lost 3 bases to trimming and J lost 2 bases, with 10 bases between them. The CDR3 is CASSEGVDNTEAFF. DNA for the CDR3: TGTGCCAGCAGTGAGGGGGTGGATAACACTGAAGCTTTCTTT.

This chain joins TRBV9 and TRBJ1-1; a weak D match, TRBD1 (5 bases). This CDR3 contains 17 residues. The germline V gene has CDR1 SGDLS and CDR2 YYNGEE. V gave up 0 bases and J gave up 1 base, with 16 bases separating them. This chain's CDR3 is CASSVGGQAGPNTEAFF. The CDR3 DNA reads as TGTGCCAGCAGCGTAGGAGGGCAAGCGGGGCCGAACACTGAAGCTTTCTTT.

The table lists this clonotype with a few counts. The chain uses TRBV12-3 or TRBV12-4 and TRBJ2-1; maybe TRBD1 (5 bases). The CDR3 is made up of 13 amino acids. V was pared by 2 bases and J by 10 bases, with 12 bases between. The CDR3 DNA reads TGTGCCAGCAGTTTAACTCAGGGATGGGAGCAGTTCTTC. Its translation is CASSLTQGWEQFF.

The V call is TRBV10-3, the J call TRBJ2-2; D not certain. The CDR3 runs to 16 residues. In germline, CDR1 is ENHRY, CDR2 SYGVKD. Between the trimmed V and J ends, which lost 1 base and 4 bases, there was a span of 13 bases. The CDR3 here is CAISELTIGSTGELFF. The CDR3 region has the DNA TGTGCCATCAGTGAGTTAACAATTGGGTCCACCGGGGAGCTGTTTTTT.

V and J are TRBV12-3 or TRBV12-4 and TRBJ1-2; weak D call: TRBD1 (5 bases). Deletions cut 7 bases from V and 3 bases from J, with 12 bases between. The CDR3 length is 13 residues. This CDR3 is CASTRQLYYGYTF. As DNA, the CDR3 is TGTGCCAGCACCCGACAGCTCTACTATGGCTACACCTTC.

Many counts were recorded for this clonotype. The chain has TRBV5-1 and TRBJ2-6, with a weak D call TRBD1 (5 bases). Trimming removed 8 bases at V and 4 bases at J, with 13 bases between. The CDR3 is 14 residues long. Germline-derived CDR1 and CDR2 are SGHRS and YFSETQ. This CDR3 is CASSQGSGANVLTF. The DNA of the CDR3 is TGCGCCAGTTCGCAGGGATCCGGGGCCAACGTCCTGACTTTC. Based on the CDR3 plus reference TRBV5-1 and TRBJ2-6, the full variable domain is KAGVTQTPRYLIKTRGQQVTLSCSPISGHRSVSWYQQTPGQGLQFLFEYFSETQRNKGNFPGRFSGRQFSNSRSEMNVSTLELGDSALYLCASSQGSGANVLTFGAGSRLTVL.

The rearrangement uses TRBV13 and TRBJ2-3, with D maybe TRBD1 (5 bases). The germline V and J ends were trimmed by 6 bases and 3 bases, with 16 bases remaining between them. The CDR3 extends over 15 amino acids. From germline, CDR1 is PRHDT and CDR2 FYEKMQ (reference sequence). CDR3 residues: CASSVQDIPTDTQYF. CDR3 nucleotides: TGTGCCAGCAGTGTACAGGACATACCAACAGATACGCAGTATTTT. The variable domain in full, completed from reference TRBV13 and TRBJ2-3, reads AAGVIQSPRHLIKEKRETATLKCYPIPRHDTVYWYQQGPGQDPQFLISFYEKMQSDKGSIPDRFSAQQFSDYHSELNMSSLELGDSALYFCASSVQDIPTDTQYFGPGTRLTVL.

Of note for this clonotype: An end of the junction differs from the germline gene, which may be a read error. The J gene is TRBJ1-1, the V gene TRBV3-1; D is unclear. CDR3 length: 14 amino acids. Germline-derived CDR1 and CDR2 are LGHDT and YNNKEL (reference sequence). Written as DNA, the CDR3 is TGTGCCAGCACCCAAAGTTGGACTGACACTGAAGCTTTCTTT. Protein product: CASTQSWTDTEAFF.

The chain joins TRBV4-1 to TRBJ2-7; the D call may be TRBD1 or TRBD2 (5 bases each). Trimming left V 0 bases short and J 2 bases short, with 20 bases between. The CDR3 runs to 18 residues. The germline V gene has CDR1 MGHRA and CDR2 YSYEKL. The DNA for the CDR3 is TGCGCCAGCAGCCAAGATAGCCCCCTGAGGGCAGGGACCTACGAGCAGTACTTC. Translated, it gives CASSQDSPLRAGTYEQYF.

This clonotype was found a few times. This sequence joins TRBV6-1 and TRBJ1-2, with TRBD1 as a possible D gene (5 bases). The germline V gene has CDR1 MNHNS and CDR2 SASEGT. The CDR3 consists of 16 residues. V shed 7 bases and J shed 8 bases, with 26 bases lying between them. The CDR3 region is CASTDGKGTVYQGYTF. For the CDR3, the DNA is TGTGCCAGCACCGACGGGAAGGGGACTGTCTATCAGGGCTACACCTTC.

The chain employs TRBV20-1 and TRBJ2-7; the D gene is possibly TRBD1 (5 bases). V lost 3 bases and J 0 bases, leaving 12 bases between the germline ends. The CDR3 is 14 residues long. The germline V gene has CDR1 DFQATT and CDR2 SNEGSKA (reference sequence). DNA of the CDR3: TGCAGTGCTAGCGACCAGGGCCTCTCCTACGAGCAGTACTTC. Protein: CSASDQGLSYEQYF.

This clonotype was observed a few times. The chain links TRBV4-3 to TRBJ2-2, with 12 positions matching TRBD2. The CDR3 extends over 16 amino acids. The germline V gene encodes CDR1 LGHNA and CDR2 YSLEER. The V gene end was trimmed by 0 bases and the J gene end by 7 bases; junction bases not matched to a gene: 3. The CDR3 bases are TGCGCCAGCAGCCAAGAAGGACTAGCGGGAAACGGGGAGCTGTTTTTT. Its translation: CASSQEGLAGNGELFF.

The CDR3 protein is CASSLGDTSTDTQYF. The CDR3 region has the DNA TGCGCCAGCAGCTTGGGGGACACTAGCACAGATACGCAGTATTTT. The chain links TRBV5-1 to TRBJ2-3; a possible D gene is TRBD1 (6 bases). Germline V gene lookup returns CDR1 SGHRS and CDR2 YFSETQ. Trimming took off 0 bases at V and 0 bases at J, with 8 bases between the two ends. The CDR3 totals 15 residues.

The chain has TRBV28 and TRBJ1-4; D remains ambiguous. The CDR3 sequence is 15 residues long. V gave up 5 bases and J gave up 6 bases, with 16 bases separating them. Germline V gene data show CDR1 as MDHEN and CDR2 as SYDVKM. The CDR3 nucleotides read TGTGCCAGCAGTCCCGACACTCGACGGGATGAAAAACTGTTTTTT. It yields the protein CASSPDTRRDEKLFF.

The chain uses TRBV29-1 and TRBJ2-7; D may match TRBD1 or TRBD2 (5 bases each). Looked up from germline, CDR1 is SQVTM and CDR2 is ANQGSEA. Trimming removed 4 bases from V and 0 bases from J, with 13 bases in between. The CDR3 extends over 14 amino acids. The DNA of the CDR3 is TGCAGCGTTGGGGAGTTGGGGCTCTCCTACGAGCAGTACTTC. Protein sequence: CSVGELGLSYEQYF.

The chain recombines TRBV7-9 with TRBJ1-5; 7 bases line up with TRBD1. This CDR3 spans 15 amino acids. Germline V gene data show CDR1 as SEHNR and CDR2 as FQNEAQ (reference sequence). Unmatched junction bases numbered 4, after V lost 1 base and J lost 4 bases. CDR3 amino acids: CASSLGQGANQPQHF. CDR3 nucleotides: TGTGCCAGCAGCTTAGGACAGGGTGCTAATCAGCCCCAGCATTTT. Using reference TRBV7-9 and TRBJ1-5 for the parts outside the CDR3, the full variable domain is DTGVSQNPRHKITKRGQNVTFRCDPISEHNRLYWYRQTLGQGPEFLTYFQNEAQLEKSRLLSDRFSAERPKGSFSTLEIQRTEQGDSAMYLCASSLGQGANQPQHFGDGTRLSIL.

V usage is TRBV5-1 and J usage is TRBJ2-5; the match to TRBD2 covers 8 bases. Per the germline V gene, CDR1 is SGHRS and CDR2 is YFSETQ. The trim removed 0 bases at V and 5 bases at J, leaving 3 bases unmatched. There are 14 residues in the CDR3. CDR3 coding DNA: TGCGCCAGCAGCTTGGCGGGAGGGTTGGAGACCCAGTACTTC. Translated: CASSLAGGLETQYF.

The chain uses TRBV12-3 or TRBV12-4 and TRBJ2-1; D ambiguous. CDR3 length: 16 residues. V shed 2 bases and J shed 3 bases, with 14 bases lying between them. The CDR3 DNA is TGTGCCAGCAGTTTACCCGGAGTGGTGGGCTACAATGAGCAGTTCTTC. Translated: CASSLPGVVGYNEQFF.

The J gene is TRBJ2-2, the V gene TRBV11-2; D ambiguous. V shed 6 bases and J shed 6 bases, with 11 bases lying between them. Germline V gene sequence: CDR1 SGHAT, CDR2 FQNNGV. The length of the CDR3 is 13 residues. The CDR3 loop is CASSSAPPGELFF. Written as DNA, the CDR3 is TGTGCCAGCAGTTCAGCCCCCCCCGGGGAGCTGTTTTTT.

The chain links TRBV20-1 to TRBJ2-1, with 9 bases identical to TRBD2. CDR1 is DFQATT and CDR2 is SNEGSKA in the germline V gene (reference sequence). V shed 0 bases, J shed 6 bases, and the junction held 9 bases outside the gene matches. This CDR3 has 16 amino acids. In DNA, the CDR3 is TGCAGTGCTAGAGAGTTGGGACTAGCTGGGAGCAATGAGCAGTTCTTC. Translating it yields CSARELGLAGSNEQFF.

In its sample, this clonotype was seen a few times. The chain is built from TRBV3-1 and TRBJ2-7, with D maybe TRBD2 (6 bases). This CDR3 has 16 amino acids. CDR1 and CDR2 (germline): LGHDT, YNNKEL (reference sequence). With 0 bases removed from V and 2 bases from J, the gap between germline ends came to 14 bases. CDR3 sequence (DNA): TGTGCCAGCAGCCAAGAGGCCAGCGGGCGGACCTACGAGCAGTACTTC. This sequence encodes CASSQEASGRTYEQYF.

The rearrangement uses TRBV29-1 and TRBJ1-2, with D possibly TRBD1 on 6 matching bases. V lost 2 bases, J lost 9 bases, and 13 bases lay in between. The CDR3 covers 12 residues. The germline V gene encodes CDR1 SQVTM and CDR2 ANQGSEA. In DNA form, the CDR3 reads TGCAGCGTTGAAATGGGGGCACGAAGCTACACCTTC. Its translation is CSVEMGARSYTF.

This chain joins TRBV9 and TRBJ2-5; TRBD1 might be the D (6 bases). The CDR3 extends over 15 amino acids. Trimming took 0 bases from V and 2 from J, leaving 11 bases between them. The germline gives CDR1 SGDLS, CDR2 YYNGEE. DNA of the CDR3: TGTGCCAGCAGCGTAGATACAGGGTTACAAGAGACCCAGTACTTC. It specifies CASSVDTGLQETQYF.

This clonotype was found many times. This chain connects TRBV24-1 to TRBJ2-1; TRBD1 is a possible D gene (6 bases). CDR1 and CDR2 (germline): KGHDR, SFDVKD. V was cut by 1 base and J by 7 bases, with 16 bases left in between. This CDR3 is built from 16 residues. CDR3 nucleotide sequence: TGTGCCACCAGTGATTTTAAGTGGGGGCAGGGTAATGAGCAGTTCTTC. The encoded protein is CATSDFKWGQGNEQFF.